Sequencing of this T cell receptor beta chain was carried out in a study of blood T cell repertoires in COVID-19 (TCRdb year 2020). About the full investigation: Collaborator samples came from the United States, Italy and Spain and covered acute and convalescent phases of COVID-19. Deeply sampled blood TCRbeta repertoires from subjects exposed to, actively infected with, or recovered from COVID-19 were included in the dataset. Where available, HLA class I and class II types were taken from metadata supplied by the sample provider and were not determined by assay-based typing. The repertoires were released in a freely available public database meant as a resource for research on the immune response to SARS-CoV-2. The samples were drawn from the first 160 participants of the ongoing ImmuneRACE study and from 1,254 subjects provided by 6 global collaborators. The prospective study material was composed of cDNA or gDNA derived from T cells, B-cell-depleted T cells, or PBMCs. Sample metadata almost always included a de-identified subject ID, COVID-19 status, age in years and sex. Broader findings and caveats from the paper: The amount of clinical and demographic metadata varied by source and participant and was provided uncurated.

Each collaborating institution followed its own protocols to collect whole blood in K2EDTA tubes. For TCRbeta analysis, collaborator samples were shipped as frozen whole blood, as isolated PBMCs, or as DNA extracted from either sample type. TCRbeta CDR3 regions were amplified from genomic DNA using the immunoSEQ Assay, a bias-controlled multiplex PCR. The study's processing was this. The number of nucleated cells in each sample was estimated by amplification of reference gene primers within the assay. To quantify the absolute abundance of each unique TCRbeta CDR3 rearrangement, sequence reads were collapsed and filtered. For each sample, productive Simpson clonality was calculated as the square root of Simpson's diversity index across productive rearrangements. Drawn from immuneACCESS, this table holds only the in-frame rearrangements with V and J called that TCRdb kept. Clones are partly lost; checked studies trace under half to an unresolved V gene and leave the rest unexplained. The DNA gave D and trimming, while V, J and clone size come from that table. The sample has around 200,000 clones on record, 75% to 90% of them singletons. Approximately 11% of the sample lies in the top ten.

This clone occurred once. The antigen this receptor binds is unknown. Within one base of it there is no much larger clone, and no base qualities were kept. Counted from cysteine to phenylalanine, this CDR3 has 17 amino acids. Just the 51-base CDR3 DNA is kept, in frame starting at base 1. The germline V and J ends show losses of 2 bases and 7 bases respectively, and no gene match explains 7 bases of the junction. The germline V gene (reference sequence) provides CDR1 MNHEY and CDR2 SMNVEV. Sequenced sample: peripheral blood. The rearrangement combines TRBV27 with TRBJ2-1; 14 central bases correspond to TRBD2. The clonotype originates from a human donor with active or convalescent COVID-19. The donor label of this sample is uncertain. In nucleotides, the sequence is TGTGCCAGCAGTTTACGCCTGGGGACTAGCGGGAGAAATGAGCAGTTCTTC. This yields the protein CASSLRLGTSGRNEQFF.